This T cell receptor beta chain stems from a study of T cell repertoires in cytomegalovirus infection. This clonotype was detected a few times. The CDR3 extends over 18 amino acids. V trimming: 4 bases; J trimming: 5 bases; junction bases outside the gene matches: 10. The germline CDR1 and CDR2 sequences are MDHEN and SYDVKM. In TCRdb, the reads were re-called with MiXCR into one record per CDR3 protein. The sample holds over 250,000 distinct CDR3 sequences, around 25% seen once. The chain joins TRBV28 to TRBJ2-5; TRBD2 matches at 16 bases. The material sequenced was PBMCs. The clonotype comes from a human donor in good health (CMV status not recorded). Some clones in this sample may be carry-over from other donors' samples. CDR3 sequence (DNA): TGTGCCAGCAGTTCCCACGGGACTAGCGGGGGGGCAAAGGAGACCCAGTACTTC. It translates to CASSSHGTSGGAKETQYF.